The rows below give T cell receptor beta chains drawn from one sample of a study of Ad26.COV2.S vaccination and SARS-CoV-2 variants. Sequencing was performed with immunoSEQ multiplex PCR; in TCRdb, only in-frame clones are kept and a portion is missing. Altogether some 370,000 clones are present, under 90% being singletons, with the ten largest covering approximately 7.8%. Sequencing used peripheral blood, obtained in a trial of Ad26.COV2.S vaccine versus placebo. The receptors come from a person aged 18-60 years who received the Ad26.COV2.S COVID-19 vaccine or a placebo. Both conserved end residues are part of each CDR3. A D gene is named only where the DNA matches it firmly. Clone size is stated in some rows and not others, as once, few, many or a class when expanded.

v_gene: TRBV7-9; abundance: -; j_gene: TRBJ1-2; d_gene: TRBD1; CDR3nt: TGTGCCAGCAGCCCGACAGGGACGGATGGCTACACCTTC; CDR3aa: CASSPTGTDGYTF
v_gene: TRBV7-9; abundance: few; j_gene: TRBJ2-7; d_gene: TRBD1; CDR3nt: TGTGCCAGCAGCCCCGGACAGGTCTACGAGCAGTACTTC; CDR3aa: CASSPGQVYEQYF
v_gene: TRBV7-9; abundance: -; j_gene: TRBJ2-6; d_gene: -; CDR3nt: TGTGCCAGCATAGGTGGGGCCAACGTCCTGACTTTC; CDR3aa: CASIGGANVLTF
v_gene: TRBV12-5; abundance: -; j_gene: TRBJ1-5; d_gene: TRBD1; CDR3nt: TGTGCTCACGGGGACAGGGCAAGCCAGCCCCAGCATTTT; CDR3aa: CAHGDRASQPQHF
v_gene: TRBV2; abundance: many; j_gene: TRBJ1-1; d_gene: -; CDR3nt: TGTGCCAGCAGTGAACAGGTTTCGACTGAAGCTTTCTTT; CDR3aa: CASSEQVSTEAFF
v_gene: TRBV7-7; abundance: -; j_gene: TRBJ2-5; d_gene: -; CDR3nt: TGTGCCAGCAGCTTAGGTCAGCAAGAGACCCAGTACTTC; CDR3aa: CASSLGQQETQYF
v_gene: TRBV7-9; abundance: once; j_gene: TRBJ2-7; d_gene: TRBD2; CDR3nt: TGTGCCAGCAGCTTAGTCTCTTGGGGGACTAGCGGGAGTGTACAGTACTTC; CDR3aa: CASSLVSWGTSGSVQYF
v_gene: TRBV11-1; abundance: -; j_gene: TRBJ1-1; d_gene: -; CDR3nt: TGTGCCAGCAGCCCCGGGAGGGCGGGTCAGGCGTATGAAGCTTTCTTT; CDR3aa: CASSPGRAGQAYEAFF
v_gene: TRBV5-1; abundance: -; j_gene: TRBJ2-2; d_gene: TRBD2; CDR3nt: TGCGCCAGCTCCCCGGGGCGGGAGTATGGCGGGGAGCTGTTTTTT; CDR3aa: CASSPGREYGGELFF
v_gene: TRBV20-1; abundance: -; j_gene: TRBJ2-1; d_gene: -; CDR3nt: TGCAGTGCTGCCCCAGTGTGGGAGCAGTTCTTC; CDR3aa: CSAAPVWEQFF
v_gene: TRBV3-1/TRBV3-2; abundance: -; j_gene: TRBJ1-1; d_gene: -; CDR3nt: TGTGCCAGCTCGCTGGGGGGGGCAGGCACTGAAGCTTTCTTT; CDR3aa: CASSLGGAGTEAFF
v_gene: TRBV28; abundance: -; j_gene: TRBJ1-5; d_gene: -; CDR3nt: TGTGCCAGCAGTTTGGGGGGCAGGTTCTCCCCAGAATTTAGGGGTGTAAGGGGAAATCAGCCCCAGCATTTT; CDR3aa: CASSLGGRFSPEFRGVRGNQPQHF
v_gene: TRBV2; abundance: -; j_gene: TRBJ2-1; d_gene: TRBD2; CDR3nt: TGTGCCAGCAGCGGGAGGTACAATGAGCAGTTCTTC; CDR3aa: CASSGRYNEQFF
v_gene: TRBV5-1; abundance: -; j_gene: TRBJ2-7; d_gene: TRBD2; CDR3nt: TGCGCCAGCAGCTCCCGGACTAGCGACCCCTACGAGCAGTACTTC; CDR3aa: CASSSRTSDPYEQYF
v_gene: TRBV5-4; abundance: -; j_gene: TRBJ2-7; d_gene: -; CDR3nt: TGTGCCAGCAGCTTGATCGGGACGGGGGTTGGGGAGCAGTACTTC; CDR3aa: CASSLIGTGVGEQYF
v_gene: TRBV30; abundance: -; j_gene: TRBJ2-1; d_gene: -; CDR3nt: TGTGCCTGGAGTGTTTTTGGGGGATTAATTGGCAATGAGCAGTTCTTC; CDR3aa: CAWSVFGGLIGNEQFF
v_gene: TRBV3-1/TRBV3-2; abundance: once; j_gene: TRBJ1-2; d_gene: -; CDR3nt: TGTGCCAGCAGCCCATTGACAGGCTATGGCTACACCTTC; CDR3aa: CASSPLTGYGYTF
v_gene: TRBV9; abundance: -; j_gene: TRBJ2-1; d_gene: -; CDR3nt: TGTGCCAGCAGCGAAAACGACAATGAGCAGTTCTTC; CDR3aa: CASSENDNEQFF
v_gene: TRBV19; abundance: -; j_gene: TRBJ2-7; d_gene: -; CDR3nt: TGTGCCAGTAGTATAATAGGAGGGGCCTACGAGCAGTACTTC; CDR3aa: CASSIIGGAYEQYF
v_gene: TRBV12-5; abundance: -; j_gene: TRBJ2-1; d_gene: TRBD2; CDR3nt: TGTGCTAGTGGTAGGAGCGGGGCCTACAATGAGCAGTTCTTC; CDR3aa: CASGRSGAYNEQFF
v_gene: TRBV5-1; abundance: -; j_gene: TRBJ1-2; d_gene: TRBD1; CDR3nt: TGCGCCAGCAGCCAACAGGGGGGCGACTATGGCTACACCTTC; CDR3aa: CASSQQGGDYGYTF
v_gene: TRBV6-2/TRBV6-3; abundance: -; j_gene: TRBJ1-1; d_gene: TRBD1; CDR3nt: TGTGCCAGCAGTTACGAGGACAGGGGAGCTTTCTTT; CDR3aa: CASSYEDRGAFF
v_gene: TRBV7-2; abundance: -; j_gene: TRBJ2-3; d_gene: -; CDR3nt: TGTGCCAGCAACTTGGACGTAGATACGCAGTATTTT; CDR3aa: CASNLDVDTQYF
v_gene: TRBV2; abundance: -; j_gene: TRBJ1-1; d_gene: TRBD1; CDR3nt: TGTGCCAGCACCAAACAGGGGAGGAACACTGAAGCTTTCTTT; CDR3aa: CASTKQGRNTEAFF
v_gene: TRBV16; abundance: -; j_gene: TRBJ1-1; d_gene: -; CDR3nt: TGTGCCAGCAGCCAATGGAGCCATGGTGAAGCTTTCTTT; CDR3aa: CASSQWSHGEAFF
v_gene: TRBV29-1; abundance: -; j_gene: TRBJ2-3; d_gene: -; CDR3nt: TGCAGCGTTGAAGGGCCCCGAGGGGTGACAGATACGCAGTATTTT; CDR3aa: CSVEGPRGVTDTQYF
v_gene: TRBV7-9; abundance: -; j_gene: TRBJ2-3; d_gene: -; CDR3nt: TGTGCCAGCAGCCGCCGACGGGATACGCAGTATTTT; CDR3aa: CASSRRRDTQYF
v_gene: TRBV24-1; abundance: -; j_gene: TRBJ2-3; d_gene: TRBD2; CDR3nt: TGTGCCACCAGTGATCTAGCGGTTAGCACAGATACGCAGTATTTT; CDR3aa: CATSDLAVSTDTQYF
v_gene: TRBV9; abundance: -; j_gene: TRBJ2-1; d_gene: -; CDR3nt: TGTGCCAGCAGCTTTATGACTAGTAGCGACGAGCAGTTCTTC; CDR3aa: CASSFMTSSDEQFF
v_gene: TRBV16; abundance: -; j_gene: TRBJ2-7; d_gene: TRBD2; CDR3nt: TGTGCCAGCAGCCAATCGGGGGGGACTGAGCAGTACTTC; CDR3aa: CASSQSGGTEQYF
v_gene: TRBV5-1; abundance: few; j_gene: TRBJ2-2; d_gene: -; CDR3nt: TGCGCCAGCAGCTTTGGTCCCCGGGGATTTAACACCGGGGAGCTGTTTTTT; CDR3aa: CASSFGPRGFNTGELFF
v_gene: TRBV30; abundance: -; j_gene: TRBJ2-7; d_gene: -; CDR3nt: TGTGCCTGGAGTGTACTGGGCCCGGAACAGTACTTC; CDR3aa: CAWSVLGPEQYF
v_gene: TRBV5-1; abundance: -; j_gene: TRBJ1-2; d_gene: -; CDR3nt: TGCGCCAGCAGCTTAATCCCGGACACAGACTATGGCTACACCTTC; CDR3aa: CASSLIPDTDYGYTF
v_gene: TRBV20-1; abundance: -; j_gene: TRBJ2-3; d_gene: -; CDR3nt: TGCAGTGCTAGTCACAGGGCCGGCACAGATACGCAGTATTTT; CDR3aa: CSASHRAGTDTQYF
v_gene: TRBV7-9; abundance: few; j_gene: TRBJ1-5; d_gene: -; CDR3nt: TGTGCCAGCTCACACCCGGGTCAGCCCCAGCATTTT; CDR3aa: CASSHPGQPQHF
v_gene: TRBV29-1; abundance: -; j_gene: TRBJ1-1; d_gene: -; CDR3nt: TGCGGGTGCCAAAGGGGCCGCATGAACACTGAAGCTTTCTTT; CDR3aa: CGCQRGRMNTEAFF
v_gene: TRBV5-1; abundance: -; j_gene: TRBJ2-7; d_gene: -; CDR3nt: TGCGCCAGCAGCTTCGAGCCCGCGTCCTACGAGCAGTACTTC; CDR3aa: CASSFEPASYEQYF
v_gene: TRBV3-1/TRBV3-2; abundance: -; j_gene: TRBJ1-6; d_gene: -; CDR3nt: TGTGCCAGCAGTCGCGACTCCGGTAATTCACCCCTCCACTTT; CDR3aa: CASSRDSGNSPLHF
v_gene: TRBV11-2; abundance: once; j_gene: TRBJ2-3; d_gene: -; CDR3nt: TGTGCCAGCAGCTTTCGGGCGCCCCCCACAGATACGCAGTATTTT; CDR3aa: CASSFRAPPTDTQYF
v_gene: TRBV27; abundance: -; j_gene: TRBJ1-1; d_gene: -; CDR3nt: TGTGCCAGCAGTCGGGGGGGAATGAACACTGAAGCTTTCTTT; CDR3aa: CASSRGGMNTEAFF
v_gene: TRBV14; abundance: -; j_gene: TRBJ2-7; d_gene: -; CDR3nt: TGTGCCAGCAGCCGGGGTAGCGGACCCTACGAGCAGTACTTC; CDR3aa: CASSRGSGPYEQYF
v_gene: TRBV4-1; abundance: -; j_gene: TRBJ2-7; d_gene: -; CDR3nt: TGCGCCAGCAGCCAAGATACCCCCCCGAGCGGGCCCTCCTACGAGCAGTACTTC; CDR3aa: CASSQDTPPSGPSYEQYF
v_gene: TRBV5-1; abundance: -; j_gene: TRBJ1-5; d_gene: TRBD1; CDR3nt: TGCGCCAGCATCTCAGCTTTTGGGACAGGGGGTATCAATCAGCCCCAGCATTTT; CDR3aa: CASISAFGTGGINQPQHF
v_gene: TRBV29-1; abundance: -; j_gene: TRBJ1-6; d_gene: -; CDR3nt: TGCAGCGTTGCCGGGACGGGTGGTTCACCCCTCCACTTT; CDR3aa: CSVAGTGGSPLHF
v_gene: TRBV18; abundance: -; j_gene: TRBJ1-1; d_gene: -; CDR3nt: TGTGCCAGCTCACCAGGTGCCGGGGAAGCTTTCTTT; CDR3aa: CASSPGAGEAFF
v_gene: TRBV5-6; abundance: -; j_gene: TRBJ2-7; d_gene: -; CDR3nt: TGTGCCAGCAGCTTGGTGGAGTTGTACGAGCAGTACTTC; CDR3aa: CASSLVELYEQYF
v_gene: TRBV19; abundance: -; j_gene: TRBJ2-1; d_gene: TRBD2; CDR3nt: TGTGCCAGTAGTCACCGTTTAGCGGGAGGGCGGAATGAGCAGTTCTTC; CDR3aa: CASSHRLAGGRNEQFF
v_gene: TRBV18; abundance: -; j_gene: TRBJ2-6; d_gene: -; CDR3nt: TGTGCCAGCTCACCAGTTTCTGGGGCCAACGTCCTGACTTTC; CDR3aa: CASSPVSGANVLTF
v_gene: TRBV7-3; abundance: few; j_gene: TRBJ2-7; d_gene: -; CDR3nt: TGTGCCAGCAGCTTAAAGACTAGGGGGAGGGGCTCCTACGAGCAGTACTTC; CDR3aa: CASSLKTRGRGSYEQYF
v_gene: TRBV12-3/TRBV12-4; abundance: few; j_gene: TRBJ1-5; d_gene: -; CDR3nt: TGTGCCAGCAGTTTAATCGGGGTCCAGCCCCAGCATTTT; CDR3aa: CASSLIGVQPQHF
v_gene: TRBV25-1; abundance: -; j_gene: TRBJ1-1; d_gene: -; CDR3nt: TGTGCCAGCAGGAGCAATTACATGAACACTGAAGCTTTCTTT; CDR3aa: CASRSNYMNTEAFF
v_gene: TRBV19; abundance: -; j_gene: TRBJ1-1; d_gene: TRBD1; CDR3nt: TGTGCCAGTAGTTGGGGACAGGGGGCTGAAGCTTTCTTT; CDR3aa: CASSWGQGAEAFF
v_gene: TRBV30; abundance: -; j_gene: TRBJ1-6; d_gene: -; CDR3nt: TGTGCCTGGGACAAGCAGGAGGATTCACCCCTCCACTTT; CDR3aa: CAWDKQEDSPLHF
v_gene: TRBV27; abundance: few; j_gene: TRBJ1-6; d_gene: -; CDR3nt: TGTGCCAGCAGTCCGATAAATTCACCCCTCCACTTT; CDR3aa: CASSPINSPLHF
v_gene: TRBV4-3; abundance: -; j_gene: TRBJ1-6; d_gene: -; CDR3nt: TGCGCCAGCAGCCAAGACGCGGGGGCAGGATATAATTCACCCCTCCACTTT; CDR3aa: CASSQDAGAGYNSPLHF
v_gene: TRBV12-3/TRBV12-4; abundance: once; j_gene: TRBJ2-1; d_gene: -; CDR3nt: TGTGCCAGCAGCAAAAGGGCCATCGAGCAGTTCTTC; CDR3aa: CASSKRAIEQFF